Following are 13 T cell receptor beta chains from one sample sequenced in a study of cytomegalovirus exposure and HLA in healthy donors. Vbeta (60) and Jbeta (13) primers were used in the PCR. The protocol was immunoSEQ multiplex PCR, while the TCRdb copy is restricted to in-frame clones and leaves out a portion. The sample holds some 130,000 clones, about 66% seen once. Sequenced sample: PBMCs. All receptors derive from a human donor in good health.

This chain links TRBV27 with TRBJ2-4; 12 bases align to TRBD2. The length of the CDR3 is 20 residues. Germline V gene data show CDR1 as MNHEY and CDR2 as SMNVEV (reference sequence). Losses at the gene ends were 5 bases for V and 0 bases for J; bases not matched to a gene: 14. The chain's CDR3 is CASSRLSGTSGSLAKNIQYF. CDR3 DNA: TGTGCCAGCAGTAGACTCTCCGGGACTAGCGGGTCCCTAGCCAAAAACATTCAGTACTTC.

V is TRBV9 and J is TRBJ2-3; 11 positions agree with TRBD2. Germline V CDR1 and CDR2: SGDLS, YYNGEE. With 0 bases clipped from V and 2 bases from J, the junction kept 2 bases outside the gene matches. This CDR3 region has 16 residues. The CDR3 DNA sequence: TGTGCCAGCAGCGTAGGACTAGCGGGAATCACAGATACGCAGTATTTT. As protein: CASSVGLAGITDTQYF.

In nucleotides, the CDR3 is TGCGCCAGCAGCTTGTGGGACAGGGGCTCAGATACGCAGTATTTT. This encodes CASSLWDRGSDTQYF. This chain joins TRBV5-1 and TRBJ2-3; 10 bases are shared with TRBD1. The junction had 3 bases not matched to a gene; V was cut back by 1 base and J by 4 bases. The CDR3 length is 15 residues. Germline-derived CDR1 and CDR2 are SGHRS and YFSETQ.

This chain uses TRBV7-2 with TRBJ2-3; 7 nucleotides match TRBD2. The CDR3 length is 15 residues. Germline CDR1 SGHTA, CDR2 FQGNSA. J gave up 11 bases and V 5 bases, and 16 bases lay outside the gene matches. The CDR3 protein is CASSLSRESIRGQYF. The CDR3, as DNA: TGTGCCAGCAGCCTCTCGCGGGAGTCAATTCGGGGGCAGTATTTT.

This clone was picked up one time. The chain carries TRBV4-1 and TRBJ2-7; tentatively, D is TRBD1 (6 bases). The ends were cut back, 1 base at V and 9 bases at J, with 19 bases in the middle. The CDR3 extends over 15 amino acids. Germline CDR1 and CDR2: MGHRA and YSYEKL. CDR3 sequence: CASSQVLIHGTRQYF. CDR3 nucleotides: TGCGCCAGCAGCCAAGTCTTGATTCACGGGACACGGCAGTACTTC.

Regarding this clone: Other DNA sequences in this specimen translate into the identical CDR3. The V call is TRBV18, the J call TRBJ2-5; a possible D gene is TRBD2 (5 bases). The CDR3 sequence is 13 residues long. The germline V gene encodes CDR1 KGHSH and CDR2 LQKENI. Trimming pared 3 bases from V and 5 bases from J, leaving 10 bases between. CDR3 loop: CASSPEGWETQYF. The CDR3, as DNA: TGTGCCAGCTCACCCGAGGGATGGGAGACCCAGTACTTC.

V gene TRBV28 combines with J gene TRBJ2-1, with a weak D call TRBD1 (6 bases). Germline CDR1 is MDHEN and CDR2 is SYDVKM. The V and J ends lost 5 bases and 7 bases respectively, with 18 bases between them. The length of the CDR3 is 15 residues. CDR3 protein: CASSLTIGGWNEQFF. Here the CDR3 DNA reads TGTGCCAGCAGTCTGACAATTGGGGGCTGGAATGAGCAGTTCTTC.

J is TRBJ2-5 and V is TRBV20-1; 9 bases are a match to TRBD2. The V gene end was trimmed by 7 bases and the J gene end by 3 bases; junction bases not matched to a gene: 0. This CDR3 is 11 amino acids long. Germline V lookup: CDR1 DFQATT, CDR2 SNEGSKA (reference sequence). CDR3 nucleotides: TGCAGTGGACTAGCGGAAGAGACCCAGTACTTC. It codes for CSGLAEETQYF.

V gene TRBV4-1 combines with J gene TRBJ2-5, with 7 bases identical to TRBD2. The J call may not be correct, given that the DNA end is closer to TRBJ2-7. In germline, CDR1 is MGHRA, CDR2 YSYEKL. The CDR3 loop spans 17 amino acids. The CDR3 is CASSQVLLRQRGYEQYF. The CDR3 coding sequence is TGCGCCAGCAGCCAAGTCCTTCTTCGGCAGCGGGGATACGAGCAGTACTTC.

This chain links TRBV5-4 with TRBJ1-1; D perhaps matches TRBD1 (5 bases). Trimming cost V 4 bases and J 0 bases, with 16 bases left between them. Germline CDR1 reads SGHNT; CDR2 reads YYREEE (reference sequence). The CDR3 contains 16 residues. Here the CDR3 DNA reads TGTGCCAGCAGCCCCTCGGGGGGGACCATGAACACTGAAGCTTTCTTT. Translating it yields CASSPSGGTMNTEAFF.

This chain connects TRBV5-6 to TRBJ2-1; D is perhaps TRBD2 (6 bases). CDR1 SGHDT and CDR2 YYEEEE come from the germline V gene. The CDR3 length is 15 residues. Trimming took 1 base from V and 4 from J, leaving 12 bases between them. The chain's CDR3 is CASSLLSGVYNEQFF. In DNA form, the CDR3 reads TGTGCCAGCAGCTTGCTCTCGGGAGTTTACAATGAGCAGTTCTTC.

The chain joins TRBV7-6 to TRBJ2-3; 9 nucleotides agree with TRBD2. Per germline, CDR1 SGHVS and CDR2 FNYEAQ. The CDR3 has 18 amino acids. V trimming: 5 bases; J trimming: 2 bases; junction bases outside the gene matches: 14. The CDR3 loop is CASSDAGGLAGTTDTQYF. In DNA, the CDR3 is TGTGCCAGCAGCGACGCGGGAGGGCTAGCGGGTACCACAGATACGCAGTATTTT.

J is TRBJ1-4 and V is TRBV14; 12 bases map to TRBD1. The V gene's germline CDR1 is SGHDN and CDR2 FVKESK. J gave up 3 bases and V 4 bases, and 6 bases lay outside the gene matches. CDR3 length: 17 amino acids. CDR3 sequence reads: CASSPPGQGAANEKLFF. For the CDR3, the DNA is TGTGCCAGCAGCCCCCCGGGACAGGGGGCGGCTAATGAAAAACTGTTTTTT.